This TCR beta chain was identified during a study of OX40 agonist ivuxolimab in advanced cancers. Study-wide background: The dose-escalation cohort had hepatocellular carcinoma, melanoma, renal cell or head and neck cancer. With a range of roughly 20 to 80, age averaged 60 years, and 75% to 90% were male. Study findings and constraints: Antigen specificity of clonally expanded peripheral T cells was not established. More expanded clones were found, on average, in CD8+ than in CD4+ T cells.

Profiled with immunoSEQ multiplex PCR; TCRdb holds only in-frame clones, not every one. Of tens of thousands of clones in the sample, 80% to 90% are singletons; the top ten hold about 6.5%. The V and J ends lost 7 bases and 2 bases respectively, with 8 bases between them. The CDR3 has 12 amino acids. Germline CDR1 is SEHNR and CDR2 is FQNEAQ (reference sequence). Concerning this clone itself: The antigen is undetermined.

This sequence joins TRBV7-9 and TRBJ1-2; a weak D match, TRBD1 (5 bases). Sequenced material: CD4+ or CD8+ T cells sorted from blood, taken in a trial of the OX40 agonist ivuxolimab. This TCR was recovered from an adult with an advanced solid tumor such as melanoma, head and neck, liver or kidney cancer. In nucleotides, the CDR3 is TGTGCCAGCATTGGGGGAAACTATGGCTACACCTTC. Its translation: CASIGGNYGYTF.